A single sample gave rise to the 8 T cell receptor beta chains below, sequenced in a study of OX40 agonist ivuxolimab in advanced cancers. Libraries were made using the immunoSEQ multiplex PCR assay. TCRdb limited this immuneACCESS table to in-frame rearrangements with V and J called. A share of clones is missing; checked studies link under half to unresolved V genes, and the rest is unexplained. The sample contains 72,000 or so clones, roughly 80% of them found a single time. More than 1% of the sample comes from the top ten. The material sequenced was CD4+ or CD8+ T cells sorted from blood, taken in a trial of the OX40 agonist ivuxolimab. Every receptor here comes from an adult with an advanced solid tumor such as melanoma, head and neck, liver or kidney cancer.

This chain uses TRBV6-1 with TRBJ2-5; D is uncertain. This CDR3 contains 15 residues. Germline CDR1 MNHNS, CDR2 SASEGT. Trimming removed 0 bases at V and 5 bases at J, with 13 bases between. CDR3 amino acids: CASSEAVRVGETQYF. The CDR3 nucleotides read TGTGCCAGCAGTGAAGCTGTTAGGGTCGGTGAGACCCAGTACTTC.

Points on this clone: The identical CDR3 is also encoded by other nucleotide sequences in the sample. The J gene is TRBJ1-1, the V gene TRBV6-6; no clear D gene. The V and J ends lost 0 bases and 0 bases respectively, with 5 bases between them. This CDR3 contains 14 residues. The germline V gene encodes CDR1 MNHNY and CDR2 SVGAGI (reference sequence). CDR3 residues: CASSYSGVNTEAFF. The CDR3 DNA follows: TGTGCCAGCAGTTACTCTGGCGTGAACACTGAAGCTTTCTTT.

The J gene is TRBJ1-3, the V gene TRBV23-1; D is unclear. TRBV23-1 is an ORF, and what it does is uncertain. This CDR3 has 15 residues. The V end was cut by 8 bases, the J end by 0 bases, with 14 bases between. The CDR3 DNA is TGCGCCAGCGGAAGCCCGGTTCCCTCTGGAAACACCATATATTTT. It encodes CASGSPVPSGNTIYF.

The chain has TRBV6-5 and TRBJ1-2; tentative D call: TRBD1 (5 bases). The CDR3 length is 14 residues. CDR1 and CDR2 from the germline V gene are MNHEY and SVGAGI. Between the trimmed V and J ends, which lost 0 bases and 2 bases, there was a span of 7 bases. The CDR3, as DNA: TGTGCCAGCAGTTACTCGGGGGTGAACTATGGCTACACCTTC. Protein product: CASSYSGVNYGYTF.

The chain combines TRBV20-1 with TRBJ2-7; D may be TRBD1 or TRBD2 (5 bases each). Germline assignment: CDR1 DFQATT and CDR2 SNEGSKA (reference sequence). The CDR3 runs to 9 residues. CDR3 sequence: CAGSEEQYF. The CDR3 DNA is TGCGCAGGGAGTGAGGAGCAGTACTTC.

The V call is TRBV6-1, the J call TRBJ1-6; D uncertain. Germline lookup yields CDR1 MNHNS and CDR2 SASEGT. V lost 2 bases, J lost 8 bases, and 19 bases lay in between. The CDR3 runs to 17 residues. In nucleotides, the CDR3 is TGTGCCAGCAGTGAAACATTCGGCGGACCTAGAGATTCACCCCTCCACTTT. Translation gives CASSETFGGPRDSPLHF.

Relative to its sample, this clone is medium-sized. V usage is TRBV18 and J usage is TRBJ1-1; no firm D call. This CDR3 is built from 15 residues. Deletions cut 3 bases from V and 4 bases from J, with 15 bases between. Looked up from germline, CDR1 is KGHSH and CDR2 is LQKENI. CDR3 loop: CASSPQSSMGTEAFF. The CDR3 coding sequence is TGTGCCAGCTCACCCCAATCCTCCATGGGCACTGAAGCTTTCTTT.

The rearrangement links TRBV30 to TRBJ2-5; D unresolved. There are 14 residues in the CDR3. Per the germline V gene, CDR1 is GTSNPN and CDR2 is SVGIG (reference sequence). V shed 0 bases and J shed 5 bases, with 13 bases lying between them. The CDR3 loop reads CAWSVSPPSETQYF. The CDR3, as DNA: TGTGCCTGGAGTGTTTCTCCCCCATCGGAGACCCAGTACTTC.